This TCR beta chain came from a study of T-cell memory formation after mild COVID-19 (dated by TCRdb to the early 2020s). The study in broad terms: TCR sequence clusters from the two donors were found to be largely donor specific. In a couple of donors, T-cell clones that expanded and contracted after mild COVID-19 were tracked by sequencing TCRalpha and TCRbeta repertoires over time. The cohort was made up of two young adult volunteers, one female and one male, who were previously healthy. The research as a whole found: Contracting CD4+ clones were found mainly in CM and EM memory subsets, while CD8+ clones were enriched in EMRA. The study covered only two mild cases, and larger cohorts including severe cases with pre-infection samples were considered necessary. Some responding clones were detected in pre-infection memory, which suggested that pre-existing cross-reactive memory T cells had joined the SARS-CoV-2 response. SARS-CoV-2 specificity was not confirmed for the second-wave clones peaking on day 37. Balanced CD4/CD8 phenotypes were observed for clones contracting from day 15 to 85, whereas a bias towards CD4+ was observed for a second wave of clones expanding from day 15 to 37.

Ficoll-Paque density gradient centrifugation was the method used to isolate PBMCs. Instrument on record: Illumina NovaSeq 6000. TCRalpha and TCRbeta cDNA libraries were constructed by 5'RACE with constant-segment primers, with sample barcodes and unique molecular identifiers being introduced. RNA was extracted from every sample with Trizol reagent. Libraries were amplified in two PCR steps, with a second sample barcode and Illumina TruSeq adapters added in the second step. The libraries were sequenced on an Illumina NovaSeq using 2 x 150 bp paired-end reads. The authors' analysis ran thus. Demultiplexing of reads and collapsing into UMI-guided consensus sequences were performed with migec v1.2.7. Using mixcr v2.1.11, UMI consensuses were aligned to TRA and TRB V and J templates and then assembled into clonotypes. A clonotype was counted as expanded or contracted only when both edgeR and NoisET called the clonotype significant, with the noise models trained on biological replicates. For edgeR calls, a false discovery rate-adjusted p below 0.01 and a log2 fold-change threshold of 1 were applied. As an exploratory analysis of dynamics, max-normalized trajectories of the 1000 most abundant clonotypes were examined by PCA with hierarchical clustering. Separately sequenced CD4+ and CD8+ repertoires were used to assign the CD4 or CD8 phenotype of responding clones. TCRdb applied fastp at Q25 and MiXCR to the public reads, then kept only in-frame beta chains. Each entry is one CDR3 protein sequence, shown with its most common DNA and genes. Clone size and V and J calls follow TCRdb, not the original study. For this sample there are about 360,000 distinct CDR3 sequences; 13% to 15% appear just once. The top ten clonotypes cover around 22% of the sample.

Worth noting for this clonotype: Its target antigen remains unknown. No much larger clone is present one base from it, and per-base qualities are unavailable.

Reading from cysteine to phenylalanine, the CDR3 counts 16 amino acids. Kept here is only the CDR3 DNA, which spans 48 bases and is read in frame from base 1. V lost 1 base and J lost 7 bases, and the count of bases not matched to a germline gene is 10. Per the germline V gene, SGHTA is the CDR1 and FQGNSA is the CDR2. The clonotype was recovered from a man between 18 and 29 years old who had mild COVID-19 (a few samples of this study predate the infection). The sample titles of this study are shuffled in the database, so cell type and time point are left out; the donor was told from shared clones. Sequenced sample: PBMCs or a T cell subset sorted from them (not recorded which). The chain joins TRBV7-2 to TRBJ2-1; 7 nucleotides in the junction match TRBD1. The sequenced DNA: TGTGCCAGCAGCTTAGTGGTCCAGGGGGTAAGGAATGAGCAGTTCTTC. The translation is CASSLVVQGVRNEQFF.